The entry below gives a single T cell receptor beta chain sequence along with its context. What it binds is unknown. CDR1 is MDHEN and CDR2 is SYDVKM in the germline V gene. The CDR3 loop spans 18 amino acids. V shed 3 bases and J 4 bases; nucleotides not matched to a gene: 10. The sample is drawn from a study of T cells after yellow fever vaccination. Study findings and constraints: The secondary response was weaker but peaked faster, day 5 versus 15.

5'RACE template switching produced TCR cDNA carrying a universal primer site and UMIs. TCRdb processed the 5' RACE reads anew with MiXCR; each CDR3 protein has one entry. This sample has hundreds of thousands of distinct CDR3 sequences, with 15% to 20% found just once. This chain uses TRBV28 with TRBJ2-1; TRBD2 matches at 12 bases. The sequencing used PBMCs, collected 15 days after the yellow fever booster vaccination. The source of this sequence is a young man who received the YFV17D yellow fever vaccine. The CDR3 bases are TGTGCCAGCAGTTTCTCCCACATGGGGACTAGCGGGTACAATGAGCAGTTCTTC. Translation gives CASSFSHMGTSGYNEQFF.